In its sample, the clone carrying this T cell receptor (beta chain) was seen once. What it binds is unknown. Other DNA sequences in the sample encode the same CDR3. Positive CCR7 selection of CD45RO-negative cells yielded the naive CD8 cells, and terminally differentiated effector memory CD45RA+ cells were excluded. V was pared by 0 bases and J by 1 base, with 5 bases of the junction left unmatched. The CDR3 covers 16 residues. CDR1 and CDR2 (germline): SGDLS, YYNGEE. These data are taken from a study of shared clonotypes between healthy human individuals. The wider study: Every donor yielded three CD4 naive, three CD4 memory, two CD8 naive and one CD8 memory plate. The study, taken as a whole, reports: Few donors restricted represented genetic and exposure-history diversity. Unshared clonotypes carried lower generation probabilities than those common to all four donors.

Using immunoSEQ multiplex PCR, the repertoire was profiled, and TCRdb retains in-frame clones only, with some absent. There are more than 2 million clones in the sample; approximately 95% occur only once, and 0.9% to 1.3% lies in the top ten. The V call is TRBV9, the J call TRBJ2-3, with 7 bases matching TRBD1. The material sequenced was naive CD8+ T cells sorted from blood. The receptor was isolated from a man between 18 and 29 years old in good health. The CDR3 DNA is TGTGCCAGCAGCGTAGAAGTAGGGGGCGGCACAGATACGCAGTATTTT. This sequence encodes CASSVEVGGGTDTQYF.